The 20 T cell receptor beta chains below all came from one sample that was sequenced in a study of cytomegalovirus exposure and HLA in healthy donors. Primers: 60 Vbeta forward and 13 Jbeta reverse. Measured with immunoSEQ multiplex PCR; TCRdb has only the in-frame clones, and not every one. The profile shows about 230,000 clones, about 80% of them singletons. Specimen: PBMCs. These receptor sequences come from a woman aged 60 to 75 in good health and CMV-seropositive.

For the CDR3, the DNA is TGTGCCAGCAGTGGATTAGGGACAGGGGTATTCTACGAGCAGTACTTC. Encoded protein: CASSGLGTGVFYEQYF. The V and J genes are TRBV6-1 and TRBJ2-7, with 10 bases identical to TRBD1. The CDR3 is 16 residues long. The V and J ends lost 4 bases and 3 bases, in that order; junction bases with no gene match: 9. Per germline, CDR1 MNHNS and CDR2 SASEGT.

This clone was seen only once. The chain uses TRBV7-6 and TRBJ2-1; 10 nucleotides align to TRBD1. Germline assignment: CDR1 SGHVS and CDR2 FNYEAQ. V was pared by 2 bases and J by 4 bases, with 5 bases of the junction left unmatched. CDR3 length equals 16 residues. The chain's CDR3 is CASSLTPGQGYNEQFF. In DNA form, the CDR3 reads TGTGCCAGCAGCTTAACACCGGGACAGGGGTACAATGAGCAGTTCTTC.

The rearrangement links TRBV5-1 to TRBJ1-6, with TRBD1 matching 8 bases. Germline V gene lookup returns CDR1 SGHRS and CDR2 YFSETQ. CDR3 length equals 15 residues. The ends lost 4 bases at V and 7 bases at J; junction bases unmatched: 7. CDR3 DNA: TGCGCCAGCAGCCCCGGACAGGGAGGGAATTCACCCCTCCACTTT. Its protein product is CASSPGQGGNSPLHF.

This sequence joins TRBV30 and TRBJ2-5; 7 nucleotides agree with TRBD1. CDR1 and CDR2 (germline): GTSNPN, SVGIG (reference sequence). This CDR3 is built from 15 residues. J gave up 2 bases and V 1 base, and 7 bases lay outside the gene matches. CDR3 residues: CAWSGQGWTQETQYF. CDR3 nucleotide sequence: TGTGCCTGGAGTGGACAGGGTTGGACACAAGAGACCCAGTACTTC.

The chain has TRBV5-1 and TRBJ1-1, with D maybe TRBD1 (5 bases). This CDR3 has 15 residues. V shed 0 bases and J shed 0 bases, with 9 bases lying between them. Germline CDR1 reads SGHRS; CDR2 reads YFSETQ. This CDR3 reads CASSLAGGLNTEAFF. The CDR3 DNA reads TGCGCCAGCAGCTTGGCGGGGGGTCTGAACACTGAAGCTTTCTTT.

CDR3 sequence (DNA): TGTGCCAGCAGCTTCGTTCCTAGCTCTGGGGCCAACGTCCTGACTTTC. This gives the protein CASSFVPSSGANVLTF. The chain is built from TRBV5-5 and TRBJ2-6; no clear D. Deletions cut 2 bases from V and 0 bases from J, with 9 bases between. The CDR3 sequence is 16 residues long. Germline loops: CDR1 SGHKS, CDR2 YYEKEE (reference sequence).

CDR3 sequence (DNA): TGTGCCAGCAGCGGAAGACGAGCGGGAGGGCAGGAGACCCAGTACTTC. It specifies CASSGRRAGGQETQYF. The chain carries TRBV5-5 and TRBJ2-5, with 10 bases matching TRBD2. CDR1 and CDR2 (germline): SGHKS, YYEKEE (reference sequence). V was clipped by 4 bases and J by 5 bases; unmatched bases: 11. This CDR3 spans 16 amino acids.

This rearrangement joins TRBV6-4 to TRBJ1-1; unclear D gene. V lost 6 bases to trimming and J lost 4 bases, with 12 bases between them. Germline lookup yields CDR1 MRHNA and CDR2 SNTAGT. The CDR3 length is 13 residues. The CDR3 DNA reads TGTGCCAGCAGAAGGGAGGGAGGCACTGAAGCTTTCTTT. Protein: CASRREGGTEAFF.

The chain couples TRBV25-1 to TRBJ1-2; 7 positions match TRBD1. V was clipped by 3 bases and J by 6 bases; unmatched bases: 4. CDR3 size: 13 residues. Germline assignment: CDR1 MGHDK and CDR2 SYGVNS. The CDR3 coding sequence is TGTGCCAGCAGTGACAGGGGGATCGATGGCTACACCTTC. Its protein is CASSDRGIDGYTF.

The CDR3 region is CASSRDSFSGANVLTF. CDR3 DNA sequence: TGTGCCAGCTCAAGGGACAGTTTTTCTGGGGCCAACGTCCTGACTTTC. This rearrangement joins TRBV18 to TRBJ2-6, with TRBD1 identical over 7 bases. Trimming removed 5 bases from V and 1 base from J; junction bases left unmatched: 5. Germline lookup yields CDR1 KGHSH and CDR2 LQKENI. The CDR3 length is 16 residues.

This sequence joins TRBV7-2 and TRBJ1-6, with a possible D match to TRBD1 (5 bases). Trimming shortened V by 5 bases and J by 3 bases, and 11 bases separated the two germline ends. The CDR3 is made up of 15 amino acids. Germline values: CDR1 SGHTA, CDR2 FQGNSA. CDR3 region: CASSPGHDYNSPLHF. In DNA form, the CDR3 reads TGTGCCAGCAGCCCCGGACACGACTATAATTCACCCCTCCACTTT.

CDR3 bases: TGTGCCAGCAGTTATTCCGGGACTAGAGGAGAGACCCAGTACTTC. Its translation is CASSYSGTRGETQYF. This chain links TRBV6-5 with TRBJ2-5, with 8 bases fitting TRBD2. The CDR3 has 15 residues. Germline V gene lookup returns CDR1 MNHEY and CDR2 SVGAGI. V dropped 3 bases and J dropped 4; count of bases not matched to a gene: 7.

This clone appeared once. The junction differs from germline at one of its ends, possibly a read error. The rearrangement joins TRBV7-9 to TRBJ1-6, with 7 bases identical to TRBD1. The CDR3 is 16 amino acids. Germline V lookup: CDR1 SEHNR, CDR2 FQNEAQ (reference sequence). The CDR3 sequence is CSSSLGQTFYNSPLHF. The CDR3 coding sequence is TGTTCCAGCAGCTTGGGACAGACCTTTTATAATTCACCCCTCCACTTT. Supplemented by reference TRBV7-9 and TRBJ1-6, the full variable domain reads DTGVSQNPRHKITKRGQNVTFRCDPISEHNRLYWYRQTLGQGPEFLTYFQNEAQLEKSRLLSDRFSAERPKGSFSTLEIQRTEQGDSAMYLCSSSLGQTFYNSPLHFGNGTRLTVT.

The J gene is TRBJ1-4, the V gene TRBV7-2; D is possibly TRBD1 (5 bases). V lost 1 base and J 5 bases, leaving 11 bases between the germline ends. This CDR3 region has 15 residues. CDR1 is SGHTA and CDR2 is FQGNSA in the germline V gene. For the CDR3, the DNA is TGTGCCAGCAGCTTAGGACAGCCTTTCAATGAAAAACTGTTTTTT. Translation: CASSLGQPFNEKLFF.

J is TRBJ1-3 and V is TRBV5-1; 7 bases align to TRBD1. The CDR3 length is 15 residues. J was trimmed by 2 bases and V by 4 bases; bases with no gene match: 6. The germline CDR1 and CDR2 sequences are SGHRS and YFSETQ. In DNA form, the CDR3 reads TGCGCCAGCAGCACCAGCGGACAGGCTGGAAACACCATATATTTT. Encoded protein: CASSTSGQAGNTIYF.

The genes are TRBV28 and TRBJ2-3, with 9 bases aligning to TRBD2. This CDR3 has 17 residues. Germline loops: CDR1 MDHEN, CDR2 SYDVKM. V was clipped by 4 bases and J by 0 bases; unmatched bases: 8. The CDR3 DNA reads TGTGCCAGCAGTTCTGACCGACTAGCGGAAAGCACAGATACGCAGTATTTT. It is translated as CASSSDRLAESTDTQYF.

The chain uses TRBV5-4 and TRBJ2-3, with D possibly TRBD1 on 5 matching bases. Deletions cut 6 bases from V and 2 bases from J, with 19 bases between. CDR1 SGHNT and CDR2 YYREEE come from the germline V gene (reference sequence). CDR3 length equals 16 residues. The CDR3 is CASNPHGARDTDTQYF. In nucleotides, the CDR3 is TGTGCCAGCAACCCTCATGGGGCCAGAGACACAGATACGCAGTATTTT.

CDR3 sequence reads: CASSWGRVLYGYTF. CDR3 bases: TGTGCCAGCAGTTGGGGCAGGGTACTTTATGGCTACACCTTC. V gene TRBV6-5 combines with J gene TRBJ1-2; TRBD1 is a possible D gene (5 bases). The CDR3 is made up of 14 amino acids. The germline gives CDR1 MNHEY, CDR2 SVGAGI. V shed 4 bases and J shed 5 bases, with 14 bases lying between them.

Here the CDR3 DNA reads TGTGCCACCAGCGAACAGGGGCAGTACACTGAAGCTTTCTTT. Translating it yields CATSEQGQYTEAFF. The chain employs TRBV15 and TRBJ1-1, with 7 bases identical to TRBD1. This CDR3 is built from 14 residues. V was pared by 5 bases and J by 3 bases, with 6 bases of the junction left unmatched. Germline loops: CDR1 LNHNV, CDR2 YYDKDF (reference sequence).

The rearrangement links TRBV11-2 to TRBJ2-1, with 8 bases lining up with TRBD1. Per the germline V gene, CDR1 is SGHAT and CDR2 is FQNNGV. The CDR3 consists of 15 residues. J lost 4 bases, V lost 5 bases, and 7 bases had no gene match. CDR3 residues: CASSHPGQGYNEQFF. The CDR3 nucleotides read TGTGCCAGCAGCCATCCCGGACAGGGATACAATGAGCAGTTCTTC.